The subject of this entry is one TCR beta chain. Its ends do not fully match the called genes, so a read error is possible. There are 15 residues in the CDR3. Germline CDR1 and CDR2: MNHNS and SASEGT. This record comes from a study of PD-1 blockade in mismatch repair-deficient tumors. Study at large: All were previously treated, progressing patients with eleven to twelve mismatch repair-deficient cancer types.

Sequenced by immunoSEQ multiplex PCR; TCRdb stores in-frame clones only, minus some. The table has roughly 50,000 clones, roughly 78% seen once. The chain joins TRBV6-1 to TRBJ2-7; TRBD2 matches at 11 bases. The TCR originated in an adult with mismatch repair-deficient cancer. The source material was peripheral blood, sampled 4 weeks after starting pembrolizumab. Written as DNA, the CDR3 is TGTGCCAGCCGGGGGACTAGCGGCTCCCCCTATGAGCAGTACTTC. Translated: CASRGTSGSPYEQYF.